The sequence of this TCR beta chain was determined in a study of blood T cell repertoires in COVID-19. Germline values: CDR1 LNHNV, CDR2 YYDKDF (reference sequence). The CDR3 extends over 12 amino acids. V lost 5 bases and J 8 bases, leaving 12 bases between the germline ends. The assay was immunoSEQ multiplex PCR, and TCRdb's table has in-frame clones only and misses some. The repertoire holds about 200,000 clones, with about 90% as singletons. The sequence was obtained from a man in his sixties with active or convalescent COVID-19. This chain joins TRBV15 and TRBJ1-2; weak D call: TRBD1 (5 bases). The sample was peripheral blood. CDR3 loop: CATSANSGGYTF. CDR3 nucleotides: TGTGCCACCAGCGCTAACTCAGGGGGCTACACCTTC.